This T cell receptor (beta chain) was obtained from a study of control samples from healthy donors and cancer patients. This CDR3 comprises 15 residues. Germline lookup yields CDR1 MDHEN and CDR2 SYDVKM. V lost 4 bases and J 0 bases, leaving 10 bases between the germline ends. This clone was detected only a few times. The data were produced by immunoSEQ multiplex PCR, yet TCRdb's version contains in-frame clones alone and is incomplete. This repertoire shows about 110,000 clones, under 90% found once; its top ten account for about 13%. Sequenced material: blood. The receptor comes from a woman aged 50 to 60 in good health. The chain employs TRBV28 and TRBJ1-5, with D unclear. As DNA, the CDR3 is TGTGCCAGCAGTTCCCGGCTTAGTAGCAATCAGCCCCAGCATTTT. It is translated as CASSSRLSSNQPQHF.